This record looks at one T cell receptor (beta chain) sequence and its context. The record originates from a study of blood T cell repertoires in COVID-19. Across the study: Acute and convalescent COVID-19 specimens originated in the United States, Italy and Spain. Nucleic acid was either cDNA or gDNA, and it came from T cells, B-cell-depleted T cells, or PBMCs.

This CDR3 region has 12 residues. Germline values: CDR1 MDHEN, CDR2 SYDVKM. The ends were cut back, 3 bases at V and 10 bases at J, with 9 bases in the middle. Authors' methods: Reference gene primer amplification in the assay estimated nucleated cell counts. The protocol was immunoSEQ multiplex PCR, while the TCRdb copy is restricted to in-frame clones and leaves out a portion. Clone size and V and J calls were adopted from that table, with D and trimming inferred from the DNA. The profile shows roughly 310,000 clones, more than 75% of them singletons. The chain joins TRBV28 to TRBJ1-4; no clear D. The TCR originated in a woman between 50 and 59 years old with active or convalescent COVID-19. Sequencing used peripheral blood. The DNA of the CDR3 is TGTGCCAGCAGTTTCCCCCGGGGAAAACTGTTTTTT. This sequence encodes CASSFPRGKLFF.